Listed below are T cell receptor beta chains from one sample, sequenced in a study of beta chain features in type 1 diabetes. The table came from immunoSEQ multiplex PCR; TCRdb's copy has only in-frame clones and leaves some out. The sample shows 200,000 to 300,000 clones, approximately 11% of them seen only once. Material for sequencing was naive CD4+ T cells from blood. These TCRs come from a man aged 25-45 years with type 1 diabetes. CDR3s include the opening cysteine and the closing phenylalanine or tryptophan. The order of the fields is V gene, J gene, CDR3 protein.

v_call: TRBV5-1
j_call: TRBJ2-3
cdr3_aa: CASSLGHRSTDTQYF

v_call: TRBV5-1
j_call: TRBJ1-6
cdr3_aa: CASSLSGQGSSPLHF

v_call: TRBV10-3
j_call: TRBJ2-3
cdr3_aa: CAISESTSTDTQYF

v_call: TRBV30
j_call: TRBJ2-3
cdr3_aa: CAWSVLTGGLGDTQYF

v_call: TRBV9
j_call: TRBJ2-3
cdr3_aa: CASSVAFSMRGNTQYF

v_call: TRBV6-1
j_call: TRBJ1-2
cdr3_aa: CAVRTELYGYTF

v_call: TRBV2
j_call: TRBJ2-7
cdr3_aa: CATKEDRTYEQYF

v_call: TRBV9
j_call: TRBJ2-1
cdr3_aa: CASSVELSSYNEQFF

v_call: TRBV6-6
j_call: TRBJ1-1
cdr3_aa: CASRLTGLAFF

v_call: TRBV7-2
j_call: TRBJ1-5
cdr3_aa: CASSPGTVNQPQHF

v_call: TRBV5-4
j_call: TRBJ2-7
cdr3_aa: CASSQGQGAEQYF

v_call: TRBV29-1
j_call: TRBJ2-1
cdr3_aa: CSVLTGDYSYNEQFF

v_call: TRBV5-4
j_call: TRBJ2-7
cdr3_aa: CASSLKQSSYEQYF

v_call: TRBV11-1
j_call: TRBJ2-2
cdr3_aa: CASSLMPQGPGELFF

v_call: TRBV9
j_call: TRBJ1-3
cdr3_aa: CASTAAEGNTIYF

v_call: TRBV4-1
j_call: TRBJ2-1
cdr3_aa: CASSQDEVAGVYNEQFF

v_call: TRBV9
j_call: TRBJ2-2
cdr3_aa: CASSTDRGLTGELFF

v_call: TRBV2
j_call: TRBJ1-5
cdr3_aa: CASSVWTGNQPQHF

v_call: TRBV9
j_call: TRBJ2-7
cdr3_aa: CASSVALAGVDEQYF

v_call: TRBV4-3
j_call: TRBJ2-2
cdr3_aa: CASSQGLEGGLVGGELFF

v_call: TRBV18
j_call: TRBJ2-1
cdr3_aa: CASSPTTGLDEQFF

v_call: TRBV15
j_call: TRBJ2-2
cdr3_aa: CATSRDLGVGNTGELFF